The rows below give T cell receptor beta chains drawn from one sample of a study of cytomegalovirus exposure and HLA in healthy donors. Using immunoSEQ multiplex PCR, the repertoire was profiled, and TCRdb retains in-frame clones only, with some absent. The sample has approximately 70,000 clones, 60% to 75% seen once. The sequenced sample was PBMCs. The source is a woman in her sixties or seventies in good health and CMV-seropositive. Both conserved end residues are part of each CDR3. Fields, in order: D gene, J gene, V gene, clone size, CDR3 DNA, CDR3 protein. D genes are given only for firm matches. Part of the rows lack a size; the others show once, few, many or a class for expanded clones.

d_gene: NA; j_gene: TRBJ1-2; v_gene: TRBV5-8; abundance: NA; CDR3nt: TGTGCCAGCAGCTCGGGTAACTATGGCTACACCTTC; CDR3aa: CASSSGNYGYTF
d_gene: NA; j_gene: TRBJ1-4; v_gene: TRBV6-1; abundance: NA; CDR3nt: TGTGCCAGCAGTGAAACAGGATATAATGAAAAACTGTTTTTT; CDR3aa: CASSETGYNEKLFF
d_gene: NA; j_gene: TRBJ2-5; v_gene: TRBV11-3; abundance: NA; CDR3nt: TGTGCCAGCAGTCAAACCGGTAGACGGGAGACCCAAGAGACCCAGTACTTC; CDR3aa: CASSQTGRRETQETQYF
d_gene: TRBD1; j_gene: TRBJ1-1; v_gene: TRBV4-1; abundance: few; CDR3nt: TGCGCCAGCAGCCCCGGGACAGGGGGTGGTAACACTGAAGCTTTCTTT; CDR3aa: CASSPGTGGGNTEAFF
d_gene: NA; j_gene: TRBJ1-6; v_gene: TRBV5-1; abundance: NA; CDR3nt: TGCGCCAGCAGCTTGGATCCTGATTCACCCCTCCACTTT; CDR3aa: CASSLDPDSPLHF
d_gene: TRBD2; j_gene: TRBJ2-3; v_gene: TRBV9; abundance: few; CDR3nt: TGTGCCAGCAGCGTGGGACTAGCGGATGGTGTGCAGTATTTT; CDR3aa: CASSVGLADGVQYF
d_gene: TRBD2; j_gene: TRBJ2-7; v_gene: TRBV7-2; abundance: NA; CDR3nt: TGTGCCAGCAGCACTAGCGGATCCTACGAGCAGTACTTC; CDR3aa: CASSTSGSYEQYF
d_gene: TRBD1; j_gene: TRBJ2-7; v_gene: TRBV6-6; abundance: NA; CDR3nt: TGTGCCAGCAGTGGGACAGCCTACGAGCAGTACTTC; CDR3aa: CASSGTAYEQYF
d_gene: NA; j_gene: TRBJ1-4; v_gene: TRBV5-1; abundance: few; CDR3nt: TGCGCCAGCAGCTTTGGCAGGGGAACTGAAAAACTGTTTTTT; CDR3aa: CASSFGRGTEKLFF
d_gene: NA; j_gene: TRBJ1-1; v_gene: TRBV5-1; abundance: few; CDR3nt: TGCGCCAGCAGTACGGACAGCCTCTGGACTGAAGCTTTCTTT; CDR3aa: CASSTDSLWTEAFF
d_gene: TRBD2; j_gene: TRBJ2-3; v_gene: TRBV2; abundance: NA; CDR3nt: TGTGCCAGCAGTCGAGGCGTGGGACTAGCGGGCGCAGATACGCAGTATTTT; CDR3aa: CASSRGVGLAGADTQYF
d_gene: TRBD1; j_gene: TRBJ2-1; v_gene: TRBV10-1; abundance: NA; CDR3nt: TGCGCCAGCAGCCCGGACAGGGGGCCTTGGAATGAGCAGTTCTTC; CDR3aa: CASSPDRGPWNEQFF
d_gene: TRBD2; j_gene: TRBJ2-7; v_gene: TRBV4-1; abundance: few; CDR3nt: TGCGCCAGCAGCCAAGTAGGGAGCAGCGGGAGGGACGAGCAGTACTTC; CDR3aa: CASSQVGSSGRDEQYF
d_gene: TRBD1; j_gene: TRBJ1-5; v_gene: TRBV5-6; abundance: medium-sized; CDR3nt: TGTGCCAGCAGCTTGTGGGACAGGGAGAATCAGCCCCAGCATTTT; CDR3aa: CASSLWDRENQPQHF
d_gene: TRBD2; j_gene: TRBJ2-5; v_gene: TRBV7-2; abundance: NA; CDR3nt: TGTGCCAGCAGCTTAGGCTGGCGGGGGGTGTACCAAGAGACCCAGTACTTC; CDR3aa: CASSLGWRGVYQETQYF
d_gene: NA; j_gene: TRBJ1-2; v_gene: TRBV29-1; abundance: once; CDR3nt: TGCAGCGTCCGCAGGGAGGGCCATGGCTACACCTTC; CDR3aa: CSVRREGHGYTF
d_gene: TRBD2; j_gene: TRBJ2-1; v_gene: TRBV5-4; abundance: NA; CDR3nt: TGTGCCAGCAGTCCCGGGACTAGCGGGGGGAATGAGCAGTTCTTC; CDR3aa: CASSPGTSGGNEQFF
d_gene: TRBD1; j_gene: TRBJ1-6; v_gene: TRBV6-1; abundance: NA; CDR3nt: TGTGCCAGCAGTGAAGGAGACAGGGGACTGTATAATTCACCCCTCCACTTT; CDR3aa: CASSEGDRGLYNSPLHF
d_gene: TRBD2; j_gene: TRBJ2-7; v_gene: TRBV7-8; abundance: few; CDR3nt: TGTGCCAGCAGCGCCGGGACTAGCGGGGGGTACGAGCAGTACTTC; CDR3aa: CASSAGTSGGYEQYF
d_gene: NA; j_gene: TRBJ1-5; v_gene: TRBV7-9; abundance: NA; CDR3nt: TGTGCCAGCAGCTCCCAGAATAGCAATCAGCCCCAGCATTTT; CDR3aa: CASSSQNSNQPQHF
d_gene: NA; j_gene: TRBJ2-2; v_gene: TRBV18; abundance: once; CDR3nt: TGTGCCAGCTCGAGCGGGACAACGAACACCGGGGAGCTGTTTTTT; CDR3aa: CASSSGTTNTGELFF
d_gene: NA; j_gene: TRBJ2-1; v_gene: TRBV9; abundance: NA; CDR3nt: TGTGCCAGCAGCGTAGCAGGGAACAACAATGAGCAGTTCTTC; CDR3aa: CASSVAGNNNEQFF
d_gene: TRBD2; j_gene: TRBJ2-7; v_gene: TRBV7-3; abundance: NA; CDR3nt: TGTGCCAGCAGCTCCAGCGGGGGCCGCGAGCAGTACTTC; CDR3aa: CASSSSGGREQYF
d_gene: NA; j_gene: TRBJ1-5; v_gene: TRBV4-2; abundance: NA; CDR3nt: TGTGCCAGCAGCCTTCAAACTGAATGGCCCCAGCATTTT; CDR3aa: CASSLQTEWPQHF
d_gene: TRBD1; j_gene: TRBJ2-7; v_gene: TRBV11-3; abundance: NA; CDR3nt: TGTGCCAGCAGCTTCCGAGGAGACAGGGGTGGCGAGCAGTACTTC; CDR3aa: CASSFRGDRGGEQYF
d_gene: TRBD1; j_gene: TRBJ1-1; v_gene: TRBV6-5; abundance: NA; CDR3nt: TGTGCCAGCAGCCAGACAGGGGGGACTGAAGCTTTCTTT; CDR3aa: CASSQTGGTEAFF
d_gene: NA; j_gene: TRBJ2-6; v_gene: TRBV29-1; abundance: once; CDR3nt: TGCAGCGTTGAAGGACAAGGGGATGGGGCCAACGTCCTGACTTTC; CDR3aa: CSVEGQGDGANVLTF
d_gene: TRBD1; j_gene: TRBJ1-5; v_gene: TRBV9; abundance: few; CDR3nt: TGTGCCAGCAGCGGGACAGGGGGATTAAATCAGCCCCAGCATTTT; CDR3aa: CASSGTGGLNQPQHF
d_gene: NA; j_gene: TRBJ1-1; v_gene: TRBV9; abundance: NA; CDR3nt: TGTGCCAGCAGCGGTCAACAGGGTTTGAACACTGAAGCTTTCTTT; CDR3aa: CASSGQQGLNTEAFF
d_gene: NA; j_gene: TRBJ2-3; v_gene: TRBV7-2; abundance: NA; CDR3nt: TGTGCCAGCAGCCAAACTAGCTCCGTGTATACGCAGTATTTT; CDR3aa: CASSQTSSVYTQYF
d_gene: TRBD1; j_gene: TRBJ1-1; v_gene: TRBV5-1; abundance: few; CDR3nt: TGCGCCAGCAGCGTCCGGGACAGACAACCGAACACTGAAGCTTTCTTT; CDR3aa: CASSVRDRQPNTEAFF
d_gene: TRBD1; j_gene: TRBJ2-7; v_gene: TRBV11-1; abundance: NA; CDR3nt: TGTGCCAGCAGCTCCACTACAGGGGATAGCTACGAGCAGTACTTC; CDR3aa: CASSSTTGDSYEQYF
d_gene: TRBD1; j_gene: TRBJ1-4; v_gene: TRBV10-3; abundance: NA; CDR3nt: TGTGCCATCAGGCCGGGACAGGGTGATGAAAAACTGTTTTTT; CDR3aa: CAIRPGQGDEKLFF
d_gene: TRBD2; j_gene: TRBJ2-1; v_gene: TRBV6-1; abundance: NA; CDR3nt: TGTGCCAGCAGTTCGACCCACGCAGGGAGGGGAGAGCAGTTCTTC; CDR3aa: CASSSTHAGRGEQFF
d_gene: TRBD2; j_gene: TRBJ2-1; v_gene: TRBV5-4; abundance: many; CDR3nt: TGTGCCAGCAGCTTGGATAGCGGGAGGGAGCAGTTCTTC; CDR3aa: CASSLDSGREQFF
d_gene: NA; j_gene: TRBJ2-7; v_gene: TRBV2; abundance: NA; CDR3nt: TGTGCCAGCGGCCGCTCGTCCTACGAGCAGTACTTC; CDR3aa: CASGRSSYEQYF
d_gene: NA; j_gene: TRBJ1-4; v_gene: TRBV5-5; abundance: once; CDR3nt: TGTGCCAGTAAAAGAGGGCCGACAACTAATGAAAAACTGTTTTTT; CDR3aa: CASKRGPTTNEKLFF
d_gene: NA; j_gene: TRBJ1-4; v_gene: TRBV7-8; abundance: NA; CDR3nt: TGTGCCAGCAGCTTAGGGCGGGGGCGGACTAATGAAAAACTGTTTTTT; CDR3aa: CASSLGRGRTNEKLFF
d_gene: TRBD1; j_gene: TRBJ1-5; v_gene: TRBV30; abundance: NA; CDR3nt: TGTGCCTGGAGTAGGAGGTACGGGACAGGGATCAATCAGCCCCAGCATTTT; CDR3aa: CAWSRRYGTGINQPQHF
d_gene: TRBD1; j_gene: TRBJ2-5; v_gene: TRBV4-1; abundance: NA; CDR3nt: TGCGCCAGCAGCCAAGCGGACAGGGATCAAGAGACCCAGTACTTC; CDR3aa: CASSQADRDQETQYF
d_gene: TRBD1; j_gene: TRBJ2-1; v_gene: TRBV5-8; abundance: NA; CDR3nt: TGTGCCAGCAGCTTGGGACAGGGGGTAGAATCCTACAATGAGCAGTTCTTC; CDR3aa: CASSLGQGVESYNEQFF
d_gene: NA; j_gene: TRBJ2-7; v_gene: TRBV7-9; abundance: NA; CDR3nt: TGTGCCAGCAGCTCGGGATGGGGGCGCAACGCCTACGAGCAGTACTTC; CDR3aa: CASSSGWGRNAYEQYF
d_gene: NA; j_gene: TRBJ1-6; v_gene: TRBV4-2; abundance: NA; CDR3nt: TGTGCCAGCAGCCAAGATCAAGTTTCCAGCTCCTATAATTCACCCCTCCACTTT; CDR3aa: CASSQDQVSSSYNSPLHF
d_gene: TRBD2; j_gene: TRBJ2-1; v_gene: TRBV4-2; abundance: once; CDR3nt: TGTGCCAGCACCCACGGGACTAGCTCCTACAATGAGCAGTTCTTC; CDR3aa: CASTHGTSSYNEQFF
d_gene: TRBD1; j_gene: TRBJ1-2; v_gene: TRBV6-5; abundance: NA; CDR3nt: TGTGCCAGCAGGATCGACAGGGATGCTGGCTACACCTTC; CDR3aa: CASRIDRDAGYTF
d_gene: NA; j_gene: TRBJ1-5; v_gene: TRBV9; abundance: NA; CDR3nt: TGTGCCAGCAGCCCGGGAGAGGGTGCCATTAATCAGCCCCAGCATTTT; CDR3aa: CASSPGEGAINQPQHF
d_gene: TRBD2; j_gene: TRBJ2-1; v_gene: TRBV7-6; abundance: NA; CDR3nt: TGTGCCAGCAGCTTGTATAGCGGGGGGGTTCCCCACGGGGATGAGCAGTTCTTC; CDR3aa: CASSLYSGGVPHGDEQFF
d_gene: NA; j_gene: TRBJ1-3; v_gene: TRBV7-9; abundance: NA; CDR3nt: TGTGCCAGCAGCCCAGACAGGAGCTCTGGAAACACCATATATTTT; CDR3aa: CASSPDRSSGNTIYF
d_gene: NA; j_gene: TRBJ1-2; v_gene: TRBV19; abundance: NA; CDR3nt: TGTGCCAGTACCGCCGGGAGGGGGGTCTCTGGCTACACCTTC; CDR3aa: CASTAGRGVSGYTF
d_gene: NA; j_gene: TRBJ2-2; v_gene: TRBV30; abundance: NA; CDR3nt: TGTGCCTGGAGTGGACAGCTGACCGGGGAGCTGTTTTTT; CDR3aa: CAWSGQLTGELFF
d_gene: NA; j_gene: TRBJ2-1; v_gene: TRBV5-1; abundance: NA; CDR3nt: TGCGCCAGCAGCCCAGGACAGAATTACAATGAGCAGTTCTTC; CDR3aa: CASSPGQNYNEQFF
d_gene: NA; j_gene: TRBJ2-2; v_gene: TRBV7-8; abundance: NA; CDR3nt: TGTGCCAGCAGCCCGGAACAGGCAAACACCGGGGAGCTGTTTTTT; CDR3aa: CASSPEQANTGELFF
d_gene: NA; j_gene: TRBJ2-2; v_gene: TRBV30; abundance: NA; CDR3nt: TGTGCCTGGACAATGGGGAGTTACACCGGGGAGCTGTTTTTT; CDR3aa: CAWTMGSYTGELFF
d_gene: TRBD1; j_gene: TRBJ1-1; v_gene: TRBV5-1; abundance: few; CDR3nt: TGCGCCAGCTCAAACCCCCCCTGGGACAGGGGTACTGAAGCTTTCTTT; CDR3aa: CASSNPPWDRGTEAFF
d_gene: TRBD2; j_gene: TRBJ2-5; v_gene: TRBV5-1; abundance: NA; CDR3nt: TGCGCCAGCAGCTTGACTAGCGGGGGGGCCGGCGAGACCCAGTACTTC; CDR3aa: CASSLTSGGAGETQYF
d_gene: TRBD1; j_gene: TRBJ1-1; v_gene: TRBV6-5; abundance: few; CDR3nt: TGTGCCAGCAGTTACGGGAGGACAGGGGGCACTGAAGCTTTCTTT; CDR3aa: CASSYGRTGGTEAFF
d_gene: TRBD1; j_gene: TRBJ1-2; v_gene: TRBV27; abundance: once; CDR3nt: TGTGCCAGCATGTCCGGGACAGCCTATGGCTACACCTTC; CDR3aa: CASMSGTAYGYTF